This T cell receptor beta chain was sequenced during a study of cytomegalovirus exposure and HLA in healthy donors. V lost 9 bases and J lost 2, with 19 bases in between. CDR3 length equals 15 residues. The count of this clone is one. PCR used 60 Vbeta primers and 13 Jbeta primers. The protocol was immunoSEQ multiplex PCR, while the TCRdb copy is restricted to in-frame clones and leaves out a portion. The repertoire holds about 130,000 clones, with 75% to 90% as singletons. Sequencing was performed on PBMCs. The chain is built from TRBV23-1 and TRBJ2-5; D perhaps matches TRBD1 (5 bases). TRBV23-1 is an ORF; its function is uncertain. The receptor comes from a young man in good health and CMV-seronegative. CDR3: CARRHRVGAQETQYF. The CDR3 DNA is TGCGCCAGAAGACATAGGGTAGGGGCACAAGAGACCCAGTACTTC.